One sample yielded the 2 T cell receptor beta chains listed below, sequenced in a study of blood T cell repertoires in COVID-19. The repertoire was sequenced with immunoSEQ multiplex PCR; TCRdb's copy has only in-frame clones and lacks some. Seen here are around 230,000 clones, 88% observed once, and the top ten hold approximately 2.3%. What was sequenced was PBMCs or T cells enriched from blood (not recorded which). These receptors came from a woman aged 40 to 55 with acute COVID-19.

This chain connects TRBV6-2 or TRBV6-3 to TRBJ2-7, with 7 positions matching TRBD2. The germline V gene has CDR1 MNHEY and CDR2 SVGEGT. The CDR3 length is 13 residues. J gave up 8 bases and V 4 bases, and 8 bases lay outside the gene matches. The CDR3 DNA follows: TGTGCCAGCAGTTCCTCTAAGCGGGATAAGCAGTACGTC. Amino acid sequence: CASSSSKRDKQYV.

The chain links TRBV4-1 to TRBJ1-2; D not resolved. The CDR3 has 13 residues. Trimming shortened V by 0 bases and J by 9 bases, and 11 bases separated the two germline ends. Germline V CDR1 and CDR2: MGHRA, YSYEKL. CDR3 in amino acids: CASSQEATRSYTF. In DNA form, the CDR3 reads TGCGCCAGCAGCCAAGAAGCGACCCGCAGCTACACCTTC.